A selection of T cell receptor beta chains follows, all from one sample in a study of T cell responses to AZD1222 COVID-19 vaccine. Generated by immunoSEQ multiplex PCR, the TCRdb table keeps only in-frame clones and is missing some. The sample lists 30,000 to 40,000 clones, 88% occurring once. This specimen consisted of peripheral blood, obtained 28 days after the second AZD1222 dose. The receptor source for this set is an adult who received the AZD1222 COVID-19 vaccine. CDR3s include the opening cysteine and the closing phenylalanine or tryptophan. D genes are given only for firm matches. Rows give clone size only sometimes, using once, few, many, or a class for an expanded clone.

v_gene	d_gene	j_gene	abundance	CDR3aa	CDR3nt
TRBV7-2	-	TRBJ1-3	-	CASSLDVGPSGNTIYF	TGTGCCAGCAGCCTAGACGTCGGGCCCTCTGGAAACACCATATATTTT
TRBV7-3	TRBD1	TRBJ2-2	-	CASRRQGDTGELFF	TGTGCCAGCAGGAGACAGGGGGACACCGGGGAGCTGTTTTTT
TRBV6-5	-	TRBJ1-1	-	CASSRGGPMNTEAFF	TGTGCCAGCAGCCGAGGGGGACCCATGAACACTGAAGCTTTCTTT
TRBV6-5	-	TRBJ1-1	-	CASSSSRGQGNTEAFF	TGTGCCAGCAGTTCCTCGCGGGGTCAGGGGAACACTGAAGCTTTCTTT
TRBV28	-	TRBJ2-3	-	CASSLTPGSTDTQYF	TGTGCCAGCAGTTTAACCCCCGGGAGCACAGATACGCAGTATTTT
TRBV5-1	-	TRBJ1-6	-	CASSLGSGAYNSPLHF	TGCGCCAGCAGCTTGGGGTCAGGGGCCTATAATTCACCCCTCCACTTT
TRBV30	-	TRBJ1-1	-	CAWSVQMNTEAFF	TGTGCCTGGAGTGTACAGATGAACACTGAAGCTTTCTTT
TRBV7-2	-	TRBJ2-7	-	CASSLAGTGSYEQYF	TGTGCCAGCAGCTTAGCAGGGACGGGTTCCTACGAGCAGTACTTC
TRBV6-2/TRBV6-3	-	TRBJ2-1	-	CASSQGYNEQFF	TGTGCCAGCAGCCAGGGCTACAATGAGCAGTTCTTC
TRBV18	-	TRBJ1-5	-	CASSPDTTFQPQHF	TGTGCCAGCTCACCGGACACCACGTTTCAGCCCCAGCATTTT
TRBV5-1	-	TRBJ2-3	once	CASSPRPGSTDTQYF	TGCGCCAGCAGCCCGCGCCCGGGGAGCACAGATACGCAGTATTTT
TRBV6-2/TRBV6-3	-	TRBJ1-5	-	CASSYLRGGSNQPQHF	TGTGCCAGCAGTTACCTTCGGGGTGGTAGCAATCAGCCCCAGCATTTT
TRBV3-1/TRBV3-2	-	TRBJ2-5	-	CASSQTGPQETQYF	TGTGCCAGCAGCCAAACCGGGCCTCAAGAGACCCAGTACTTC
TRBV5-1	TRBD1	TRBJ1-1	-	CASSLAQGAGTEAFF	TGCGCCAGCAGCTTGGCACAGGGGGCGGGAACTGAAGCTTTCTTT
TRBV9	-	TRBJ2-2	once	CASSGRRGGTGELFF	TGTGCCAGCAGCGGGCGACGCGGAGGCACCGGGGAGCTGTTTTTT
TRBV21-1	-	TRBJ2-7	-	CASSKGLADSYEQYF	TGTGCCAGCAGCAAAGGGCTAGCGGACTCCTACGAGCAGTACTTC
TRBV7-9	-	TRBJ1-3	once	CASSLQAISGNTIYF	TGTGCCAGCAGCTTACAAGCGATCTCTGGAAACACCATATATTTT
TRBV9	TRBD1	TRBJ1-2	-	CASSPGQGLLYYGYTF	TGTGCCAGCAGCCCTGGACAGGGGCTTCTGTACTATGGCTACACCTTC
TRBV27	-	TRBJ1-2	-	CASSLYLPGRDGYTF	TGTGCCAGCAGTTTATACCTCCCCGGCAGGGATGGCTACACCTTC
TRBV24-1	TRBD2	TRBJ2-5	-	CATSDPQGAGVGETQYF	TGTGCCACCAGTGATCCCCAGGGAGCGGGGGTGGGAGAGACCCAGTACTTC
TRBV30	-	TRBJ1-1	-	CAWSVGGESTEAFF	TGTGCCTGGAGTGTAGGTGGGGAGTCCACTGAAGCTTTCTTT
TRBV5-4	-	TRBJ2-7	-	CASSLLTLGTGSYEQYF	TGTGCCAGCAGCCTACTAACCCTAGGGACGGGATCCTACGAGCAGTACTTC
TRBV2	TRBD1	TRBJ2-2	-	CASSYRGPTGELFF	TGTGCCAGCAGTTACAGGGGCCCCACCGGGGAGCTGTTTTTT
TRBV28	-	TRBJ1-2	-	CASSRYGYTF	TGTGCCAGCAGCCGCTATGGCTACACCTTC
TRBV5-1	TRBD2	TRBJ2-5	-	CASSIGSLAGKETQYF	TGCGCCAGCAGCATCGGGAGCCTAGCGGGGAAAGAGACCCAGTACTTC
TRBV7-8	-	TRBJ1-3	-	CASSQRGRVGNTIYF	TGTGCCAGCAGTCAACGGGGGAGGGTAGGAAACACCATATATTTT
TRBV2	-	TRBJ1-1	-	CASRPDQIRNTEAFF	TGTGCCAGCAGACCCGACCAGATACGTAACACTGAAGCTTTCTTT
TRBV5-1	TRBD1	TRBJ1-4	-	CASSLWGQSKEKLFF	TGCGCCAGCAGCTTGTGGGGACAGAGTAAAGAAAAACTGTTTTTT
TRBV6-5	TRBD1	TRBJ1-2	-	CASSPDRAYGYTF	TGTGCTAGCAGCCCCGACAGGGCCTATGGCTACACCTTC
TRBV12-3/TRBV12-4	-	TRBJ1-1	-	CASSFTGVTEAFF	TGTGCCAGCAGTTTTACGGGGGTCACTGAAGCTTTCTTT
TRBV19	TRBD1	TRBJ1-4	few	CASSFLQGGNEKLFF	TGTGCCAGTAGTTTCCTTCAGGGGGGGAATGAAAAACTGTTTTTT
TRBV19	-	TRBJ2-7	-	CASSSGPSSYEQYF	TGTGCCAGTAGTTCCGGACCGAGCTCCTACGAGCAGTACTTC
TRBV28	-	TRBJ2-2	-	CASSSAGAPNTGELFF	TGTGCCAGCAGTTCGGCAGGGGCTCCGAACACCGGGGAGCTGTTTTTT
TRBV3-1/TRBV3-2	TRBD1	TRBJ1-5	once	CASSPDRRGVSNQPQHF	TGTGCCAGCAGCCCGGACAGGCGGGGCGTCTCCAATCAGCCCCAGCATTTT
TRBV7-6	TRBD1	TRBJ1-3	-	CASSSGGNPGNTIYF	TGTGCCAGCAGCTCAGGGGGGAATCCTGGAAACACCATATATTTT
TRBV7-9	TRBD2	TRBJ2-3	-	CAGSLAGLAGGTDTQYF	TGTGCCGGCAGCTTAGCAGGACTAGCGGGGGGCACAGATACGCAGTATTTT
TRBV7-9	-	TRBJ1-5	-	CASSLGEQPQHF	TGTGCCAGCAGCTTGGGTGAGCAGCCCCAGCATTTT
TRBV10-3	-	TRBJ1-1	-	CAIRPSLWADTEAFF	TGTGCCATCAGACCTTCGTTGTGGGCGGACACTGAAGCTTTCTTT
TRBV6-5	-	TRBJ1-4	-	CASSFEYEKLFF	TGTGCCAGCAGTTTCGAATATGAAAAACTGTTTTTT
TRBV11-1	TRBD1	TRBJ1-1	-	CASSLAGQGAEAFF	TGTGCCAGCAGCTTAGCCGGGCAGGGGGCTGAAGCTTTCTTT
TRBV7-8	-	TRBJ2-7	-	CASSRDSQYEQYF	TGTGCCAGCAGCCGAGACAGTCAATACGAGCAGTACTTC
TRBV18	-	TRBJ2-6	once	CASSPRGSGANVLTF	TGTGCCAGCTCACCAAGGGGCTCTGGGGCCAACGTCCTGACTTTC
TRBV2	-	TRBJ2-3	-	CASSDETTSSTDTQYF	TGTGCCAGCAGTGATGAGACTACAAGTTCCACAGATACGCAGTATTTT